The entry below gives a single T cell receptor (beta chain) sequence along with its context. Antigen unknown. This record belongs to a study of shared clonotypes between healthy human individuals. General study findings and limits: Rarefaction gave evidence that sorted-subset sequencing remained incomplete despite large depth.

Per the germline V gene, CDR1 is ENHRY and CDR2 is SYGVKD. The germline V and J ends were trimmed by 4 bases and 8 bases, with 12 bases remaining between them. The CDR3 has 13 residues. Assay: immunoSEQ multiplex PCR; the TCRdb copy retains only in-frame clones and omits some. The table has 2.3 million or so clones, 90% to 95% seen once; the top ten hold 0.39%. The rearrangement uses TRBV10-3 and TRBJ2-1, with D possibly TRBD2 on 5 matching bases. The TCR originated in a man aged 18 to 29 in good health. Some clones in this sample may be carry-over from other donors' samples. Sequenced: naive CD4+ T cells from PBMCs. Subset: CD45RA+ positively selected. This CDR3 reads CAISASLRDEQFF. The CDR3 DNA sequence: TGTGCCATCAGTGCTAGCCTCCGCGATGAGCAGTTCTTC.